The 25 T cell receptor beta chains reported below all come from one sample, sequenced in a study of CD8+ T cells in alopecia areata. cDNA reverse transcribed from extracted RNA served as the sequencing template. The data were produced by immunoSEQ multiplex PCR, yet TCRdb's version contains in-frame clones alone and is incomplete. The sample lists under 250,000 clones; 50% to 65% were seen once. The sample here was CD4+ T cells sorted from blood, taken at week 0. All receptors come from a human donor with alopecia areata.

The chain combines TRBV9 with TRBJ2-1, with D possibly TRBD2 on 6 matching bases. Germline V CDR1 and CDR2: SGDLS, YYNGEE. The CDR3 sequence is 13 residues long. With 4 bases removed from V and 5 bases from J, the gap between germline ends came to 10 bases. The CDR3 DNA reads TGTGCCAGCAGCCAGAGGAGGGACAATGAGCAGTTCTTC. Translation: CASSQRRDNEQFF.

The V and J genes are TRBV9 and TRBJ2-5; D is uncertain. V lost 0 bases and J lost 5, with 11 bases in between. There are 14 residues in the CDR3. Looked up from germline, CDR1 is SGDLS and CDR2 is YYNGEE. The CDR3 sequence is CASSVAPRTETQYF. DNA for the CDR3: TGTGCCAGCAGCGTAGCGCCTAGGACGGAGACCCAGTACTTC.

V and J are TRBV30 and TRBJ2-3; possibly TRBD2 for D (6 bases). Deletions cut 3 bases from V and 10 bases from J, with 11 bases between. CDR1 is GTSNPN, CDR2 SVGIG, per germline (reference sequence). This CDR3 contains 11 residues. The DNA for the CDR3 is TGTGCCTGGAGCGGGGGACCCGCGCAGTATTTT. It codes for CAWSGGPAQYF.

In nucleotides, the CDR3 is TGCGCCAGCAGCTTGGCGACGGGAGGGGAGACCCAGTACTTC. This codes for CASSLATGGETQYF. The chain links TRBV5-1 to TRBJ2-5, with TRBD2 matching 8 bases. V dropped 0 bases and J dropped 5; count of bases not matched to a gene: 3. The germline gives CDR1 SGHRS, CDR2 YFSETQ. The CDR3 length is 14 residues. The variable domain in full, completed from reference TRBV5-1 and TRBJ2-5, reads KAGVTQTPRYLIKTRGQQVTLSCSPISGHRSVSWYQQTPGQGLQFLFEYFSETQRNKGNFPGRFSGRQFSNSRSEMNVSTLELGDSALYLCASSLATGGETQYFGPGTRLLVL.

This clone has more than one count but fewer than ten. The chain links TRBV5-1 to TRBJ2-3, with 8 bases matching TRBD1. The CDR3 runs 16 residues. The germline CDR1 and CDR2 sequences are SGHRS and YFSETQ. Trimming removed 0 bases from V and 5 bases from J; junction bases left unmatched: 8. The chain's CDR3 is CASSLVTGGGEDTQYF. Written as DNA, the CDR3 is TGCGCCAGCAGCTTGGTAACAGGGGGTGGAGAAGATACGCAGTATTTT.

The V and J genes are TRBV29-1 and TRBJ2-6, with D perhaps TRBD1 (6 bases). The CDR3 extends over 18 amino acids. The germline CDR1 and CDR2 sequences are SQVTM and ANQGSEA. The germline V and J ends were trimmed by 4 bases and 0 bases, with 19 bases remaining between them. The CDR3 is CSVVFGGQTHSGANVLTF. The CDR3 DNA sequence: TGCAGCGTTGTTTTCGGCGGACAGACGCACTCTGGGGCCAACGTCCTGACTTTC.

The rearrangement links TRBV30 to TRBJ1-1; D is unresolved. The V end was cut by 3 bases, the J end by 0 bases, with 14 bases between. This CDR3 comprises 15 residues. CDR1 and CDR2 (germline): GTSNPN, SVGIG (reference sequence). The CDR3 reads CAWSRPGFMNTEAFF. CDR3 nucleotide sequence: TGTGCCTGGAGCCGACCAGGTTTCATGAACACTGAAGCTTTCTTT.

This clone appeared a single time. V gene TRBV4-1 combines with J gene TRBJ2-2, with 15 bases aligning to TRBD2. This CDR3 is 17 amino acids long. From germline, CDR1 is MGHRA and CDR2 YSYEKL. With 4 bases clipped from V and 7 bases from J, the junction kept 7 bases outside the gene matches. CDR3 bases: TGCGCCAGCAGCCCGCGGGGGACTAGCGGGGGGTACGGGGAGCTGTTTTTT. Translation gives CASSPRGTSGGYGELFF.

The rearrangement links TRBV7-9 to TRBJ1-2, with D possibly matching TRBD1 (5 bases). Germline CDR1 SEHNR, CDR2 FQNEAQ (reference sequence). The V gene lost 5 bases and the J gene lost 3 bases, with 16 bases spanning the gap. The CDR3 extends over 15 amino acids. The CDR3 here is CASSPRGRADYGYTF. The CDR3 DNA reads TGTGCCAGCAGCCCACGGGGGAGGGCGGACTATGGCTACACCTTC.

The chain carries TRBV25-1 and TRBJ2-6; no clear D. Germline loops: CDR1 MGHDK, CDR2 SYGVNS. Trimming cost V 1 base and J 0 bases, with 10 bases left between them. The CDR3 consists of 17 residues. The CDR3 DNA reads as TGTGCCAGCAGTGAATTGGGCCGATCCTCTGGGGCCAACGTCCTGACTTTC. It codes for CASSELGRSSGANVLTF.

This clone appeared a single time. The V call is TRBV25-1, the J call TRBJ2-6; TRBD2 is a possible D gene (5 bases). From germline, CDR1 is MGHDK and CDR2 SYGVNS. V shed 3 bases and J shed 0 bases, with 15 bases lying between them. This CDR3 contains 18 residues. CDR3 coding DNA: TGTGCCAGCAGTGATGGGGTTTTTGGAGGCTCTGGGGCCAACGTCCTGACTTTC. Translating it yields CASSDGVFGGSGANVLTF.

Here the CDR3 reads CAWSVSASYTF. In DNA form, the CDR3 reads TGTGCCTGGAGTGTTTCAGCGAGCTACACCTTC. The rearrangement links TRBV30 to TRBJ1-2; D ambiguous. From germline, CDR1 is GTSNPN and CDR2 SVGIG (reference sequence). This CDR3 comprises 11 residues. Trimming took off 0 bases at V and 9 bases at J, with 8 bases between the two ends. Together with reference TRBV30 and TRBJ1-2, the CDR3 gives the full variable domain: SQTIHQWPATLVQPVGSPLSLECTVEGTSNPNLYWYRQAAGRGLQLLFYSVGIGQISSEVPQNLSASRPQDRQFILSSKKLLLSDSGFYLCAWSVSASYTFGSGTRLTVV.

This clone showed up just a few times. This sequence joins TRBV29-1 and TRBJ2-4; D ambiguous. The CDR3 has 12 amino acids. V was trimmed by 6 bases and J by 3 bases, leaving 9 bases between them. The V gene's germline CDR1 is SQVTM and CDR2 ANQGSEA. The CDR3 sequence: CSVTDYKNIQYF. DNA for the CDR3: TGCAGCGTGACGGATTACAAAAACATTCAGTACTTC.

This clone was counted only a few times. The chain links TRBV14 to TRBJ1-2; D ambiguous. CDR3 length: 15 amino acids. Trimming removed 1 base at V and 2 bases at J, with 11 bases between. Germline V gene sequence: CDR1 SGHDN, CDR2 FVKESK. CDR3 sequence reads: CASSQAHTGNYGYTF. The CDR3 DNA follows: TGTGCCAGCAGCCAAGCTCACACTGGGAACTATGGCTACACCTTC.

The rearrangement links TRBV4-1 to TRBJ2-7; unclear D gene. Germline CDR1 MGHRA, CDR2 YSYEKL. The CDR3 sequence is 11 residues long. V lost 1 base and J lost 5, with 3 bases in between. The CDR3 spells CASSQAHEQYF. CDR3 bases: TGCGCCAGCAGCCAAGCCCACGAGCAGTACTTC.

Of note for this clone: This specimen includes other DNA sequences encoding the same CDR3. The chain has TRBV5-1 and TRBJ1-5; tentative D call: TRBD1 (5 bases). The germline V gene has CDR1 SGHRS and CDR2 YFSETQ. The CDR3 is 14 residues long. V lost 4 bases to trimming and J lost 2 bases, with 10 bases between them. The CDR3 loop reads CASSPGTGNQPQHF. The CDR3 coding sequence is TGCGCCAGCAGCCCCGGGACTGGCAATCAGCCCCAGCATTTT.

The genes are TRBV27 and TRBJ2-3; 7 bases line up with TRBD1. The junction had 4 bases not matched to a gene; V was cut back by 4 bases and J by 6 bases. Germline V gives CDR1 MNHEY, CDR2 SMNVEV (reference sequence). The CDR3 spans 13 residues. Here the CDR3 reads CASSYRGWDTQYF. The CDR3 nucleotides read TGTGCCAGCAGTTACAGGGGTTGGGATACGCAGTATTTT.

J is TRBJ1-5 and V is TRBV30; TRBD1 is a possible D gene (5 bases). The CDR3 contains 15 residues. V gave up 0 bases and J gave up 0 bases, with 9 bases separating them. Germline V CDR1 and CDR2: GTSNPN, SVGIG (reference sequence). The CDR3 sequence is CAWSVRGYSNQPQHF. Written as DNA, the CDR3 is TGTGCCTGGAGTGTTAGGGGTTATAGCAATCAGCCCCAGCATTTT.

V usage is TRBV27 and J usage is TRBJ1-6; D perhaps matches TRBD1 (6 bases). The CDR3 is 16 residues long. Trimming pared 4 bases from V and 6 bases from J, leaving 16 bases between. CDR1 is MNHEY and CDR2 is SMNVEV in the germline V gene (reference sequence). The CDR3, as DNA: TGTGCCAGCAGTTGGGCTATTGGACAGATTAATTCACCCCTCCACTTT. This sequence encodes CASSWAIGQINSPLHF.

This chain joins TRBV7-3 and TRBJ2-2, with D unresolved. The CDR3 extends over 14 amino acids. V lost 5 bases, J lost 0 bases, and 7 bases lay in between. Germline-derived CDR1 and CDR2 are SGHTA and FQGTGA. In DNA form, the CDR3 reads TGTGCCAGCAGCCCGAATACGAACACCGGGGAGCTGTTTTTT. Its protein is CASSPNTNTGELFF. The full variable domain, its missing parts supplied by reference TRBV7-3 and TRBJ2-2, is GAGVSQTPSNKVTEKGKYVELRCDPISGHTALYWYRQSLGQGPEFLIYFQGTGAADDSGLPNDRFFAVRPEGSVSTLKIQRTERGDSAVYLCASSPNTNTGELFFGEGSRLTVL.

Ten or more counts support this clone. V is TRBV6-1 and J is TRBJ2-7; 15 nucleotides line up with TRBD2. CDR3 size: 15 residues. Trimming cost V 8 bases and J 2 bases; bases outside gene matches: 4. Germline-derived CDR1 and CDR2 are MNHNS and SASEGT. In DNA, the CDR3 is TGTGCCAGCTCTAGGACTAGCGGGGGGGCCTACGAGCAGTACTTC. This translates into CASSRTSGGAYEQYF.

The chain is built from TRBV10-3 and TRBJ2-7, with no clear D. CDR3 length: 12 amino acids. With 4 bases removed from V and 5 bases from J, the gap between germline ends came to 9 bases. Looked up from germline, CDR1 is ENHRY and CDR2 is SYGVKD. The CDR3 here is CAISVDLHEQYF. The CDR3 region has the DNA TGTGCCATCAGTGTTGACTTGCACGAGCAGTACTTC.

V and J are TRBV7-9 and TRBJ2-6; D is unclear. The CDR3 extends over 16 amino acids. CDR1 and CDR2 (germline): SEHNR, FQNEAQ (reference sequence). Between the trimmed V and J ends, which lost 3 bases and 0 bases, there was a span of 9 bases. The CDR3 spells CASSLQVLSGANVLTF. CDR3 in DNA: TGTGCCAGCAGCTTGCAGGTCCTCTCTGGGGCCAACGTCCTGACTTTC.

The rearrangement links TRBV7-9 to TRBJ2-5; weak D call: TRBD1 (6 bases). CDR3 length equals 16 residues. Germline CDR1 reads SEHNR; CDR2 reads FQNEAQ (reference sequence). V dropped 3 bases and J dropped 4 bases, with 18 bases sitting between them. CDR3 coding DNA: TGTGCCAGCAGCTTGACCCGGGGACAAGGAGGAGAGACCCAGTACTTC. This gives the protein CASSLTRGQGGETQYF.

Only a few counts were recorded for this clone. The rearrangement joins TRBV6-6 to TRBJ2-1; D uncertain. V dropped 7 bases and J dropped 8 bases, with 15 bases sitting between them. Germline CDR1 MNHNY, CDR2 SVGAGI (reference sequence). The CDR3 totals 13 residues. CDR3 DNA: TGTGCCAGCAAGGCTTTAAGCATCGATGAGCAGTTCTTC. This sequence encodes CASKALSIDEQFF.